Below, 2 T cell receptor beta chains from the same sample are listed, as sequenced in a study of blood T cell repertoires in COVID-19. Assay used: immunoSEQ multiplex PCR; TCRdb lists only in-frame clones, some missing. The repertoire holds 190,000 or so clones, roughly four fifths seen once, with approximately 12% in the top ten. What was sequenced was PBMCs or T cells enriched from blood (not recorded which). Every receptor here comes from a man aged 35 to 55 who had recovered from COVID-19.

This clone was counted a single time. This rearrangement joins TRBV6-5 to TRBJ1-4; D gene ambiguous. The V gene's germline CDR1 is MNHEY and CDR2 SVGAGI. The CDR3 has 15 amino acids. V was pared by 6 bases and J by 0 bases, with 11 bases between. The CDR3 DNA reads TGTGCCAGCAGCTCCCTAGCCGCAACTAATGAAAAACTGTTTTTT. The encoded protein is CASSSLAATNEKLFF.

The rearrangement uses TRBV6-5 and TRBJ1-1; tentatively, D is TRBD1 (5 bases). CDR1 MNHEY and CDR2 SVGAGI come from the germline V gene. The CDR3 is made up of 13 amino acids. Trimming cost V 6 bases and J 6 bases, with 14 bases left between them. CDR3 loop: CASRATDKPEAFF. Here the CDR3 DNA reads TGTGCCAGCAGGGCGACGGACAAGCCTGAAGCTTTCTTT.